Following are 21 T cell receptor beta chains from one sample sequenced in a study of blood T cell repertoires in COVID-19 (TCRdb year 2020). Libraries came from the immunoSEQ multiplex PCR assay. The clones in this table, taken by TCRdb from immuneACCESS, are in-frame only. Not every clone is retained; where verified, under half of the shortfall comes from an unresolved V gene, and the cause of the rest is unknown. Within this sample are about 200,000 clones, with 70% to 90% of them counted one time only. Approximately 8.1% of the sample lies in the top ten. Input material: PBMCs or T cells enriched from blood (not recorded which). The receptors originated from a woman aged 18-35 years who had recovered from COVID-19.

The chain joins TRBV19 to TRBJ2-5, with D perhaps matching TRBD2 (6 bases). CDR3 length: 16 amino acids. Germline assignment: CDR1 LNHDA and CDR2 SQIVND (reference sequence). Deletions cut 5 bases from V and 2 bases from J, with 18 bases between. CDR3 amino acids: CASSPFPGTGQETQYF. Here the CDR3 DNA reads TGTGCCAGTAGTCCCTTCCCCGGGACTGGGCAAGAGACCCAGTACTTC.

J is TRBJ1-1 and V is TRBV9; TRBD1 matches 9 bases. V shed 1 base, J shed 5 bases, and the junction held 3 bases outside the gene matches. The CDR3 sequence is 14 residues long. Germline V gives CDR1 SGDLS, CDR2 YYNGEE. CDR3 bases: TGTGCCAGCAGCGTATCTGGGACAGGGACTGAAGCTTTCTTT. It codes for CASSVSGTGTEAFF.

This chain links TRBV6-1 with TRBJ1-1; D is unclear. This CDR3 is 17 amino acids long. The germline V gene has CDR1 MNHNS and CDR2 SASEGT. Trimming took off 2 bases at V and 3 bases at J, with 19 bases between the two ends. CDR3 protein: CASSENLGRITDTEAFF. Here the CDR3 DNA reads TGTGCCAGCAGTGAAAATCTCGGGAGGATCACTGACACTGAAGCTTTCTTT.

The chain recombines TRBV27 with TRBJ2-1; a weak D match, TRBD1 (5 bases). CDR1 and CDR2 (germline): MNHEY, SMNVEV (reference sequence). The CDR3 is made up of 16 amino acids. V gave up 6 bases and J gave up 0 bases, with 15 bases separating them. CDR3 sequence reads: CASRVGVSGSYNEQFF. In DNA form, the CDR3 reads TGTGCCAGCAGAGTAGGGGTGAGTGGCTCCTACAATGAGCAGTTCTTC.

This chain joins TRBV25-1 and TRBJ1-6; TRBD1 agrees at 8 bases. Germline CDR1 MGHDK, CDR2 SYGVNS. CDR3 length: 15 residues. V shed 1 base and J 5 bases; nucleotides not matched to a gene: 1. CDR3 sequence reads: CASSESRGHNSPLHF. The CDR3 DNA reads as TGTGCCAGCAGTGAATCCAGGGGGCATAATTCACCCCTCCACTTT.

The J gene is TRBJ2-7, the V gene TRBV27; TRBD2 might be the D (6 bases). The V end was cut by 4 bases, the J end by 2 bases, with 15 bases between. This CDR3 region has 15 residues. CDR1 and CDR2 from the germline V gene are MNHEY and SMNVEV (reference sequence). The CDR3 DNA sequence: TGTGCCAGCAGTTCCCCGCGGGACGGCACCTACGAGCAGTACTTC. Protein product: CASSSPRDGTYEQYF.

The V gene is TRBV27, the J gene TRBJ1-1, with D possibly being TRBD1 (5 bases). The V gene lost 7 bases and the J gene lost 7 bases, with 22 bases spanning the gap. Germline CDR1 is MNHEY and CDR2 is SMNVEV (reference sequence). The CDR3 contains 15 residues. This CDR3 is CASTTQKGRVIEAFF. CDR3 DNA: TGTGCCAGCACAACACAAAAGGGCAGGGTAATTGAAGCTTTCTTT.

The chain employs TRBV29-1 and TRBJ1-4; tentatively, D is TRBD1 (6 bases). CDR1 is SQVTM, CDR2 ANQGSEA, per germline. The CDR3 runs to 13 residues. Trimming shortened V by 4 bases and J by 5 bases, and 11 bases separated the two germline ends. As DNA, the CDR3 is TGCAGCGTTGTACCACAGGGCAATGAAAAACTGTTTTTT. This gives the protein CSVVPQGNEKLFF.

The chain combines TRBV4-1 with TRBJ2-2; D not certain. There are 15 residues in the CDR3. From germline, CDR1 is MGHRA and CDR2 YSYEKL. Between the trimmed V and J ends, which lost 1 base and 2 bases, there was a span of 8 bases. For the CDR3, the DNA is TGCGCCAGCAGCCAAGTGGTAGTAAACACCGGGGAGCTGTTTTTT. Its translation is CASSQVVVNTGELFF.

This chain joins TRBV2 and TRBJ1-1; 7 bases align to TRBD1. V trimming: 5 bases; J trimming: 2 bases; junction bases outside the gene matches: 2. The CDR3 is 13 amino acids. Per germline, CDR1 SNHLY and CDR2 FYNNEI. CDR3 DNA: TGTGCCAGCAGTACAGGGGTAAACACTGAAGCTTTCTTT. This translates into CASSTGVNTEAFF.

CDR3 coding DNA: TGTGCCAGCAGATCTTTAGCGGGGGGGCCGGAGACCCAGTACTTC. This sequence encodes CASRSLAGGPETQYF. The rearrangement joins TRBV28 to TRBJ2-5, with 11 bases lining up with TRBD2. Per the germline V gene, CDR1 is MDHEN and CDR2 is SYDVKM. Germline trimming cut 6 bases from V and 5 bases from J; bases unmatched to any gene: 8. This CDR3 comprises 15 residues.

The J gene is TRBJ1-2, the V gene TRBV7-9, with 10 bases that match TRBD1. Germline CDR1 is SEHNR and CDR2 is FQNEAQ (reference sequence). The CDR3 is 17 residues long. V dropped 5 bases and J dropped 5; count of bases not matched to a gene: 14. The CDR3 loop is CASSPLGQGTFEYGYTF. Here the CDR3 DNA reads TGTGCCAGCAGCCCCTTGGGACAGGGGACGTTTGAGTATGGCTACACCTTC.

Written as DNA, the CDR3 is TGTGCCAGCAGCACAGAATCTTGGCCTTTCAATCAGCCCCAGCATTTT. It translates to CASSTESWPFNQPQHF. The chain joins TRBV7-2 to TRBJ1-5; no clear D. The CDR3 runs to 16 residues. The germline V gene has CDR1 SGHTA and CDR2 FQGNSA. The V gene lost 5 bases and the J gene lost 3 bases, with 17 bases spanning the gap.

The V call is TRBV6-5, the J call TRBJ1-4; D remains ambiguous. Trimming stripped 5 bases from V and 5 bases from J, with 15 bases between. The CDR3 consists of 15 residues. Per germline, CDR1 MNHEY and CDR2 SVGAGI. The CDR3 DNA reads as TGTGCCAGCAGTCTGTACGCGTTCCCGAATGAAAAACTGTTTTTT. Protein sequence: CASSLYAFPNEKLFF.

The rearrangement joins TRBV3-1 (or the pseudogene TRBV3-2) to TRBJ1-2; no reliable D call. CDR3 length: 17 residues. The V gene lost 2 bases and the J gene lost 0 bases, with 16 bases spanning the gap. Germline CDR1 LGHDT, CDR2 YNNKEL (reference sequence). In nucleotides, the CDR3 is TGTGCCAGCAGCCAATTTATAAAGGACGGGACTAACTATGGCTACACCTTC. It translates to CASSQFIKDGTNYGYTF.

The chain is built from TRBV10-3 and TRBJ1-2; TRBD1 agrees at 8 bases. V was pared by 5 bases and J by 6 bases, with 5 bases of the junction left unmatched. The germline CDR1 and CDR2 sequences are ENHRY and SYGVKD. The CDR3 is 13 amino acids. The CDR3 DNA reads TGTGCCATCAGTCAGGACAGGGATAATGGCTACACCTTC. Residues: CAISQDRDNGYTF.

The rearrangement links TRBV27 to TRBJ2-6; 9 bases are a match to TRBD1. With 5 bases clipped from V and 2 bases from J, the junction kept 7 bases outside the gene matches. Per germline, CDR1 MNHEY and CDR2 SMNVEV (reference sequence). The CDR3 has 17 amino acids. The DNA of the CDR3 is TGTGCCAGCAGTCTGGACAGGGGAAGCCCTGGGGCCAACGTCCTGACTTTC. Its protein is CASSLDRGSPGANVLTF.

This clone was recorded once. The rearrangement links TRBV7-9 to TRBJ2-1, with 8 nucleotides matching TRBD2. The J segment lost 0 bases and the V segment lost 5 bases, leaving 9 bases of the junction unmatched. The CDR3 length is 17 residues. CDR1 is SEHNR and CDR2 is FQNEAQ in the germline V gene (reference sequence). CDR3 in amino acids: CASSTSGLGVSYNEQFF. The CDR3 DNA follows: TGTGCCAGCAGCACCTCGGGACTAGGGGTCTCCTACAATGAGCAGTTCTTC.

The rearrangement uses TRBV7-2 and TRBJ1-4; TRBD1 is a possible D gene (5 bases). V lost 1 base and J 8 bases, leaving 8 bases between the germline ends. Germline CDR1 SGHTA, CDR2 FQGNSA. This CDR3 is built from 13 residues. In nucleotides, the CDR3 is TGTGCCAGCAGCTTAGTGGAGGGGGAAAAACTGTTTTTT. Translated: CASSLVEGEKLFF.

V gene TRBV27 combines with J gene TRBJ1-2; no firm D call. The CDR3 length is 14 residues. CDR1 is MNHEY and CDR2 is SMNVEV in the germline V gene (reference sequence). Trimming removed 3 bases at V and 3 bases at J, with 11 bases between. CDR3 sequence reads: CASSLLRGHYGYTF. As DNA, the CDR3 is TGTGCCAGCAGTTTGTTGCGGGGTCACTATGGCTACACCTTC.

CDR3 sequence (DNA): TGTGCCAGCAGTGAATTGAGGGATAATTCACCCCTCCACTTT. Protein product: CASSELRDNSPLHF. The chain joins TRBV25-1 to TRBJ1-6; no firm D call. This CDR3 contains 14 residues. The V gene's germline CDR1 is MGHDK and CDR2 SYGVNS. Trimming pared 1 base from V and 5 bases from J, leaving 6 bases between.